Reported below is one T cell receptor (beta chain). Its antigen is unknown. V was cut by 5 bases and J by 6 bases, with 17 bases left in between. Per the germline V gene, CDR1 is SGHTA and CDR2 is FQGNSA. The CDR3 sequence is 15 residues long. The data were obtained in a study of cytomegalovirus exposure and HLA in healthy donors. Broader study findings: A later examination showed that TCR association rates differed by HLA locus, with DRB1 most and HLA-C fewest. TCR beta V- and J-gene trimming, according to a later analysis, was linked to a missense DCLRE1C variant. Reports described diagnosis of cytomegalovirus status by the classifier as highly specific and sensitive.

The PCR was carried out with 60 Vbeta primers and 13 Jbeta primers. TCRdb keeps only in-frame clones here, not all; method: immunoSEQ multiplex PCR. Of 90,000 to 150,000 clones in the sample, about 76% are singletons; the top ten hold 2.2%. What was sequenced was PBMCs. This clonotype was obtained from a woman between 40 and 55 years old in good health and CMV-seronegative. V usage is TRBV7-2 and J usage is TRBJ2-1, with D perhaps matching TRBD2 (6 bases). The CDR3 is CASSVGSGPRNEQFF. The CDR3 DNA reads TGTGCCAGCAGCGTAGGTAGCGGCCCTCGCAATGAGCAGTTCTTC.